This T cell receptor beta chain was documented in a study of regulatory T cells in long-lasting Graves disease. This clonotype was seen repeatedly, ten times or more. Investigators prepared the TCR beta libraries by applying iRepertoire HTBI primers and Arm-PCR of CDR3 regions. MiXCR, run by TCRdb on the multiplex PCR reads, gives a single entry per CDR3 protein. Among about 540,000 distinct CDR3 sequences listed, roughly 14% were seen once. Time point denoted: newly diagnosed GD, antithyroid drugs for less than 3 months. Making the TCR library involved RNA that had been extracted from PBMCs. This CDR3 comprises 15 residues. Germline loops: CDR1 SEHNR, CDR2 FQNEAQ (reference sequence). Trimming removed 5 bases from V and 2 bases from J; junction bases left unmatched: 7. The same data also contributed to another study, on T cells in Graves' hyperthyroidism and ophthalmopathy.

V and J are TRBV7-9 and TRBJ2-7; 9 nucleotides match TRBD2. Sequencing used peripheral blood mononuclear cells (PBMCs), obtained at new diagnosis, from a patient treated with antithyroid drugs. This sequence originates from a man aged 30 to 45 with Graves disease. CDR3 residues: CASSPEASGAYEQYF. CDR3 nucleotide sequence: TGTGCCAGCAGCCCGGAGGCTAGCGGGGCCTACGAGCAGTACTTC. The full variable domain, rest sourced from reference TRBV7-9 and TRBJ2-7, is DTGVSQNPRHKITKRGQNVTFRCDPISEHNRLYWYRQTLGQGPEFLTYFQNEAQLEKSRLLSDRFSAERPKGSFSTLEIQRTEQGDSAMYLCASSPEASGAYEQYFGPGTRLTVT.